Presented here are 22 T cell receptor beta chains from one specimen sequenced in a study of cytomegalovirus exposure and HLA in healthy donors. This PCR relied on a set of 60 Vbeta primers and 13 Jbeta primers. Some clones are missing from TCRdb's copy, which holds only in-frame ones; the method was immunoSEQ multiplex PCR. The data contain roughly 100,000 clones, around 78% of them seen just once; the ten biggest clones take up roughly 6%. The sample consisted of PBMCs. The receptors stem from a male donor in good health and CMV-seronegative.

The chain joins TRBV4-3 to TRBJ2-3; 9 bases match TRBD2. The CDR3 loop spans 17 amino acids. Trimming took 0 bases from V and 1 from J; bases not matched to a gene: 5. Germline values: CDR1 LGHNA, CDR2 YSLEER. The CDR3 is CASSQEIAGVGTDTQYF. DNA for the CDR3: TGCGCCAGCAGCCAAGAAATAGCGGGAGTGGGCACAGATACGCAGTATTTT.

CDR3 sequence: CASSQDRSEIYEQYF. DNA of the CDR3: TGCGCCAGCAGCCAAGACAGAAGTGAAATCTACGAGCAGTACTTC. J is TRBJ2-7 and V is TRBV4-3; D is uncertain. Germline V CDR1 and CDR2: LGHNA, YSLEER. The V end was cut by 0 bases, the J end by 3 bases, with 12 bases between. The CDR3 sequence is 15 residues long.

The chain carries TRBV6-1 and TRBJ1-2, with a tentative D call TRBD1 (6 bases). V dropped 6 bases and J dropped 8 bases, with 13 bases sitting between them. Germline CDR1 MNHNS, CDR2 SASEGT. CDR3 length equals 12 residues. The CDR3 sequence: CASRDSSRGYTF. Written as DNA, the CDR3 is TGTGCCAGCAGGGACAGCTCAAGGGGCTACACCTTC.

This rearrangement joins TRBV10-1 to TRBJ2-1; 12 nucleotides agree with TRBD2. Germline assignment: CDR1 WNHNN and CDR2 SYGVQD (reference sequence). Trimming cost V 5 bases and J 8 bases; bases outside gene matches: 16. The CDR3 has 18 residues. This chain's CDR3 is CASSWTRSSGRAPYEQFF. As DNA, the CDR3 is TGCGCCAGCAGTTGGACTCGGTCTAGCGGGAGGGCTCCCTATGAGCAGTTCTTC.

The CDR3 nucleotides are TGTGCCAGCAGCTTAGTAGATGTCCAAGCGGGGACTTACAATGAGCAGTTCTTC. Its protein is CASSLVDVQAGTYNEQFF. The chain links TRBV7-6 to TRBJ2-1, with TRBD2 identical over 7 bases. V dropped 1 base and J dropped 4; count of bases not matched to a gene: 13. Germline-derived CDR1 and CDR2 are SGHVS and FNYEAQ. The CDR3 spans 18 residues.

V gene TRBV5-1 combines with J gene TRBJ2-7; D not certain. V was trimmed by 8 bases and J by 6 bases, leaving 15 bases between them. From germline, CDR1 is SGHRS and CDR2 YFSETQ. The CDR3 has 12 residues. CDR3 in DNA: TGCGCCAGTAACAGACGACCTGGCGAGCAGTACTTC. It specifies CASNRRPGEQYF.

The chain is built from TRBV19 and TRBJ2-2; maybe TRBD1 (6 bases). CDR1 is LNHDA and CDR2 is SQIVND in the germline V gene (reference sequence). This CDR3 spans 14 amino acids. Trimming took 3 bases from V and 6 from J, leaving 11 bases between them. CDR3 amino acids: CASSMGARAGELFF. The CDR3 DNA reads as TGTGCCAGTAGTATGGGGGCTCGGGCCGGGGAGCTGTTTTTT.

This sequence joins TRBV7-2 and TRBJ2-7, with D unresolved. V dropped 5 bases and J dropped 2 bases, with 10 bases sitting between them. Germline lookup yields CDR1 SGHTA and CDR2 FQGNSA. The CDR3 runs 13 residues. CDR3 loop: CASSNYNTYEQYF. As DNA, the CDR3 is TGTGCCAGCAGCAACTACAACACCTACGAGCAGTACTTC. Based on the CDR3 plus reference TRBV7-2 and TRBJ2-7, the full variable domain is GAGVSQSPSNKVTEKGKDVELRCDPISGHTALYWYRQSLGQGLEFLIYFQGNSAPDKSGLPSDRFSAERTGGSVSTLTIQRTQQEDSAVYLCASSNYNTYEQYFGPGTRLTVT.

The rearrangement links TRBV6-5 to TRBJ1-2; TRBD1 agrees at 9 bases. This CDR3 has 14 amino acids. The germline CDR1 and CDR2 sequences are MNHEY and SVGAGI. V dropped 2 bases and J dropped 4; count of bases not matched to a gene: 2. CDR3 sequence: CASSYTGGGYGYTF. The CDR3 nucleotides read TGTGCCAGCAGTTACACAGGGGGCGGCTATGGCTACACCTTC.

The J gene is TRBJ2-3, the V gene TRBV10-3; 9 bases agree with TRBD2. CDR1 is ENHRY, CDR2 SYGVKD, per germline. The CDR3 runs 17 residues. The V segment lost 8 bases and the J segment 0 bases; nucleotides outside the gene matches: 12. The CDR3, as DNA: TGTGCCATCTCGGCAGCGGGAGGTCGACTGAGCACAGATACGCAGTATTTT. This translates into CAISAAGGRLSTDTQYF.

The chain combines TRBV4-2 with TRBJ2-7; TRBD2 matches at 11 bases. The germline V gene encodes CDR1 LGHNA and CDR2 YNFKEQ. The ends lost 4 bases at V and 4 bases at J; junction bases unmatched: 9. The CDR3 contains 16 residues. The CDR3 here is CASSLSTSGSSYEQYF. In nucleotides, the CDR3 is TGTGCCAGCAGCCTTAGTACTAGCGGGAGTAGTTACGAGCAGTACTTC.

This clone was seen more than once but under ten times. The V gene is TRBV6-1, the J gene TRBJ1-1; D ambiguous. The CDR3 runs to 14 residues. Trimming removed 2 bases at V and 6 bases at J, with 13 bases between. Germline V CDR1 and CDR2: MNHNS, SASEGT. This CDR3 reads CASSETGGLAEAFF. CDR3 DNA: TGTGCCAGCAGTGAAACGGGAGGGCTCGCTGAAGCTTTCTTT.

This clone was counted a few times. V is TRBV7-2 and J is TRBJ2-1; 7 nucleotides align to TRBD2. Trimming took 3 bases from V and 8 from J; bases not matched to a gene: 4. Germline assignment: CDR1 SGHTA and CDR2 FQGNSA. There are 13 residues in the CDR3. CDR3 region: CASSFGAGDEQFF. The CDR3 DNA reads TGTGCCAGCAGCTTTGGCGCGGGAGATGAGCAGTTCTTC.

The rearrangement links TRBV6-1 to TRBJ2-1; D is undetermined. The CDR3 length is 16 residues. Germline V gene data show CDR1 as MNHNS and CDR2 as SASEGT. V shed 1 base and J shed 0 bases, with 10 bases lying between them. The CDR3 DNA reads as TGTGCCAGCAGTGAAGAGACATTGGGCTCCTACAATGAGCAGTTCTTC. Amino acid sequence: CASSEETLGSYNEQFF.

This sequence joins TRBV11-3 and TRBJ2-3, with 10 bases that match TRBD1. The CDR3 extends over 16 amino acids. The J segment lost 4 bases and the V segment lost 5 bases, leaving 9 bases of the junction unmatched. Germline V gives CDR1 SGHNT, CDR2 YENEEA. The CDR3 nucleotides are TGTGCCAGCAGCATATCGACAGGGGGCGAAGCAGATACGCAGTATTTT. It specifies CASSISTGGEADTQYF.

The CDR3 sequence: CASSQASSPLAGKVGELFF. The CDR3 region has the DNA TGCGCCAGCAGCCAAGCTTCTAGTCCACTAGCGGGAAAGGTCGGGGAGCTGTTTTTT. The chain recombines TRBV4-1 with TRBJ2-2; 10 bases line up with TRBD2. CDR1 MGHRA and CDR2 YSYEKL come from the germline V gene. This CDR3 is 19 amino acids long. The ends lost 1 base at V and 7 bases at J; junction bases unmatched: 15.

On this clone: A junction boundary mismatches the germline segment, possibly from a read error. The rearrangement joins TRBV5-5 to TRBJ2-6, with TRBD1 matching over 10 bases. The CDR3 length is 17 residues. Germline loops: CDR1 SGHKS, CDR2 YYEKEE (reference sequence). The CDR3 loop reads CAGSLGDRGSGANVLTF. DNA of the CDR3: TGTGCCGGCAGCTTGGGGGACAGGGGCTCTGGGGCCAACGTCCTGACTTTC.

This clone was seen only once. The chain is built from TRBV29-1 and TRBJ1-2, with D perhaps TRBD1 (5 bases). Germline V gene sequence: CDR1 SQVTM, CDR2 ANQGSEA. V lost 5 bases to trimming and J lost 8 bases, with 12 bases between them. The CDR3 extends over 11 amino acids. CDR3 protein: CSVPQGAGYTF. The CDR3 coding sequence is TGCAGCGTTCCCCAGGGTGCCGGCTACACCTTC. Full variable domain (remainder filled in from reference TRBV29-1 and TRBJ1-2): SAVISQKPSRDICQRGTSLTIQCQVDSQVTMMFWYRQQPGQSLTLIATANQGSEATYESGFVIDKFPISRPNLTFSTLTVSNMSPEDSSIYLCSVPQGAGYTFGSGTRLTVV.

This chain uses TRBV6-4 with TRBJ1-3, with D hard to call. This CDR3 has 16 residues. The germline gives CDR1 MRHNA, CDR2 SNTAGT. Between the trimmed V and J ends, which lost 6 bases and 4 bases, there was a span of 19 bases. CDR3 amino acids: CASRTEATLQGNTIYF. DNA of the CDR3: TGTGCCAGCAGGACGGAGGCCACCCTCCAAGGAAACACCATATATTTT.

This clone was recorded only once. This chain joins TRBV4-1 and TRBJ2-7, with TRBD2 as a possible D gene (5 bases). V lost 5 bases to trimming and J lost 6 bases, with 20 bases between them. Germline assignment: CDR1 MGHRA and CDR2 YSYEKL. The CDR3 is 15 amino acids. The DNA of the CDR3 is TGCGCCAGCAGCGAACGGGCGGGTGTACTATTCGAGCAGTACTTC. Encoded protein: CASSERAGVLFEQYF.

The chain is built from TRBV9 and TRBJ1-1, with TRBD1 as a possible D gene (5 bases). CDR3 size: 14 residues. The V gene's germline CDR1 is SGDLS and CDR2 YYNGEE. V dropped 1 base and J dropped 1 base, with 8 bases sitting between them. The CDR3: CASSVLDRNTEAFF. The CDR3, as DNA: TGTGCCAGCAGCGTATTAGACAGGAACACTGAAGCTTTCTTT.

This clone showed up just a few times. The gene calls are TRBV6-5 and TRBJ2-7; 7 bases are a match to TRBD1. Trimming took 5 bases from V and 6 from J; bases not matched to a gene: 4. Germline values: CDR1 MNHEY, CDR2 SVGAGI. The CDR3 consists of 12 residues. CDR3 sequence reads: CASSRQGFEQYF. CDR3 in DNA: TGTGCCAGCAGTCGACAGGGATTCGAGCAGTACTTC.